A selection of T cell receptor beta chains follows, all from one sample in a study of blood T cells in healthy people across ages. Each CDR3 protein gets one entry after TCRdb re-called the 5' RACE reads with MiXCR. The sample records 2 million or so distinct CDR3 sequences, just under 50% being singletons. The specimen was blood. The receptors stem from a woman aged 40 to 50 in good health. The CDR3 runs from the conserved cysteine through the conserved F or W. D genes are given only for firm matches. Clone size is not always given. Where it is, it says once, few, many or a class for expanded clones.

>TRBJ1-2|few|-|TRBV12-3/TRBV12-4
CASSFQTNYGYTF
TGTGCCAGCAGTTTTCAGACTAACTATGGCTACACCTTC
>TRBJ2-7|few|TRBD2|TRBV7-2
CASSSATSGGFHEQYF
TGTGCCAGCAGCTCCGCGACTAGCGGGGGGTTCCACGAGCAGTACTTC
>TRBJ2-6|-|-|TRBV5-1
CASSQTTTGTGANVLTF
TGCGCCAGCAGCCAGACTACGACGGGGACTGGGGCCAACGTCCTGACTTTC
>TRBJ1-5|-|-|TRBV6-6
CASSSFLTGPQPQHF
TGTGCCAGCAGTTCCTTCCTAACAGGTCCGCAGCCCCAGCATTTT
>TRBJ2-1|-|TRBD1|TRBV5-5
CASQGVDNEQFF
TGTGCCAGCCAGGGGGTGGACAATGAGCAGTTCTTC
>TRBJ2-3|-|-|TRBV12-3/TRBV12-4
CASSTDDRRDTQYF
TGTGCCAGCAGTACAGACGACAGGAGGGATACGCAGTATTTT
>TRBJ2-5|few|-|TRBV4-3
CASSQEIRGQETQYF
TGCGCCAGCAGCCAAGAGATCAGGGGACAAGAGACCCAGTACTTC
>TRBJ2-7|-|-|TRBV9
CASSETGRHNEQYF
TGTGCCAGCAGCGAGACGGGACGGCACAATGAGCAGTACTTC
>TRBJ2-7|-|-|TRBV6-5
CASSYSATPWYEQYF
TGTGCCAGCAGTTACTCGGCCACCCCTTGGTACGAGCAGTACTTC
>TRBJ2-6|once|-|TRBV6-2/TRBV6-3
CAGSRIDSPGANVLTF
TGTGCCGGCAGTAGGATAGACAGTCCTGGGGCCAACGTCCTGACTTTC
>TRBJ2-4|-|TRBD1|TRBV28
CASSLTGTGGNIQYF
TGTGCCAGCAGTTTAACCGGGACAGGGGGCAACATTCAGTACTTC
>TRBJ1-5|-|TRBD1|TRBV9
CASSVSTGDYQPQHF
TGTGCCAGCAGCGTAAGTACAGGGGACTATCAGCCCCAGCATTTT
>TRBJ2-7|-|TRBD1|TRBV20-1
CSARDWGTGQNEQYF
TGCAGTGCTAGAGATTGGGGGACAGGGCAGAACGAGCAGTACTTC
>TRBJ2-1|few|-|TRBV4-2
CASSQDDGYNEQFF
TGTGCCAGCAGCCAAGACGACGGTTACAATGAGCAGTTCTTC
>TRBJ2-5|few|-|TRBV29-1
CSVASGGIHQETQYF
TGCAGCGTTGCATCTGGGGGGATACATCAAGAGACCCAGTACTTC
>TRBJ1-2|-|-|TRBV7-9
CASSKTGIARDNYGYTF
TGTGCCAGCAGCAAAACAGGGATTGCAAGGGATAACTATGGCTACACCTTC
>TRBJ2-2|-|TRBD2|TRBV12-3/TRBV12-4
CASGVSGGLNTGELFF
TGTGCCAGTGGGGTCAGCGGGGGCTTGAACACCGGGGAGCTGTTTTTT
>TRBJ2-5|-|-|TRBV20-1
CSHLLGLQETQYF
TGCAGTCATCTATTGGGACTCCAAGAGACCCAGTACTTC
>TRBJ1-2|-|-|TRBV20-1
CSARAAGSYGYTF
TGCAGTGCTAGAGCGGCGGGATCCTATGGCTACACCTTC
>TRBJ1-2|-|-|TRBV4-1
CASSSGQIGYGYTF
TGCGCCAGCAGCAGTGGCCAAATAGGGTATGGCTACACCTTC
>TRBJ2-1|few|-|TRBV12-3/TRBV12-4
CASSTRGGSYYNEQFF
TGTGCCAGCAGTACCCGAGGGGGGTCCTACTACAATGAGCAGTTCTTC
>TRBJ2-3|once|-|TRBV16
CASKPGPSTDTQYF
TGTGCCAGCAAACCGGGACCGAGCACAGATACGCAGTATTTT